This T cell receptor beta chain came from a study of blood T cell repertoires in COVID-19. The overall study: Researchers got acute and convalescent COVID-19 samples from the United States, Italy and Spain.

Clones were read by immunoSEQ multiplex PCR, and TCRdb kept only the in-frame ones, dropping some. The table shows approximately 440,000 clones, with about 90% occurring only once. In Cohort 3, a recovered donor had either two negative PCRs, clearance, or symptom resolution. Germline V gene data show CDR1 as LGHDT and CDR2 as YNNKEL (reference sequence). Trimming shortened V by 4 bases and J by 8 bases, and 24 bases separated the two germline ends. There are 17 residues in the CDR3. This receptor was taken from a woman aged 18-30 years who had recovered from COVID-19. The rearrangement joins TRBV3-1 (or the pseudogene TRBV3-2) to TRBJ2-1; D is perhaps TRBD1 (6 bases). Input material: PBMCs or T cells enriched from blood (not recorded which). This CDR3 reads CASSRTFDRSGTDEQFF. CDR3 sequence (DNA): TGTGCCAGCAGCCGCACCTTTGACAGGTCGGGCACGGATGAGCAGTTCTTC.